The 14 T cell receptor beta chains below come from one sample, sequenced in a study of tumour-infiltrating T cells in Burkitt lymphoma. Assay used: immunoSEQ multiplex PCR; TCRdb lists only in-frame clones, some missing. The table records around 2,500 clones, 24% of them present only once. Sequences were obtained from tumor tissue from a relapse. All receptors derive from a human donor with relapsed Burkitt lymphoma. Some clones in this sample may be carry-over from other donors' samples.

This clone showed up just a few times. Here the CDR3 DNA reads TGTGCCAGCAGCGGGACAGGGGGGCGGGCTTTCTTT. It codes for CASSGTGGRAFF. The J gene is TRBJ1-1, the V gene TRBV9, with 10 nucleotides matching TRBD1. J lost 11 bases, V lost 3 bases, and 4 bases had no gene match. This CDR3 is built from 12 residues. The germline V gene encodes CDR1 SGDLS and CDR2 YYNGEE.

The V call is TRBV2, the J call TRBJ2-1, with D tentatively TRBD1 (5 bases). Germline lookup yields CDR1 SNHLY and CDR2 FYNNEI. The V gene lost 10 bases and the J gene lost 5 bases, with 12 bases spanning the gap. The CDR3 covers 12 residues. CDR3 loop: CANLGVDNEQFF. For the CDR3, the DNA is TGTGCCAACCTAGGGGTCGACAATGAGCAGTTCTTC.

The chain is built from TRBV7-9 and TRBJ1-2; weak D call: TRBD1 (5 bases). Germline V gene lookup returns CDR1 SEHNR and CDR2 FQNEAQ (reference sequence). The CDR3 extends over 14 amino acids. The ends were cut back, 2 bases at V and 10 bases at J, with 17 bases in the middle. The DNA of the CDR3 is TGTGCCAGCAGCTTATACAGGAACATGCGGGACTACACCTTC. Protein sequence: CASSLYRNMRDYTF.

This rearrangement joins TRBV9 to TRBJ2-3; TRBD2 agrees at 8 bases. CDR3 size: 16 residues. Germline-derived CDR1 and CDR2 are SGDLS and YYNGEE. J gave up 2 bases and V 3 bases, and 8 bases lay outside the gene matches. Written as DNA, the CDR3 is TGTGCCAGCAGCGATTTCGGCGGGGGGATCACAGATACGCAGTATTTT. Its translation: CASSDFGGGITDTQYF.

This sequence joins TRBV18 and TRBJ2-1; TRBD1 is a possible D gene (6 bases). There are 16 residues in the CDR3. V was trimmed by 2 bases and J by 0 bases, leaving 11 bases between them. Germline V lookup: CDR1 KGHSH, CDR2 LQKENI. The CDR3 protein is CASSPGGSYSYNEQFF. For the CDR3, the DNA is TGTGCCAGCTCACCAGGGGGCAGCTACTCCTACAATGAGCAGTTCTTC. The whole variable domain, filled in from reference TRBV18 and TRBJ2-1, reads NAGVMQNPRHLVRRRGQEARLRCSPMKGHSHVYWYRQLPEEGLKFMVYLQKENIIDESGMPKERFSAEFPKEGPSILRIQQVVRGDSAAYFCASSPGGSYSYNEQFFGPGTRLTVL.

The table lists this clone with a count of one. The rearrangement joins TRBV5-6 to TRBJ1-1; D not certain. Trimming took 4 bases from V and 2 from J, leaving 15 bases between them. Per germline, CDR1 SGHDT and CDR2 YYEEEE. The CDR3 loop spans 15 amino acids. CDR3 sequence: CASSAGYGFNTEAFF. The CDR3 DNA follows: TGTGCCAGCAGCGCAGGCTATGGGTTCAACACTGAAGCTTTCTTT.

The V call is TRBV4-1, the J call TRBJ1-4, with D uncertain. The V gene's germline CDR1 is MGHRA and CDR2 YSYEKL. The ends were cut back, 0 bases at V and 8 bases at J, with 16 bases in the middle. The CDR3 consists of 16 residues. The CDR3 spells CASSQDLGRLEEKLFF. CDR3 DNA sequence: TGCGCCAGCAGCCAAGATTTAGGCAGGTTGGAAGAAAAACTGTTTTTT.

The table lists this clone with a few counts. The chain uses TRBV2 and TRBJ2-2; TRBD1 matches 11 bases. V gave up 5 bases and J gave up 0 bases; unmatched junction bases: 14. The V gene's germline CDR1 is SNHLY and CDR2 FYNNEI. This CDR3 contains 20 residues. This CDR3 reads CASSWAGGTGGLTNTGELFF. CDR3 sequence (DNA): TGTGCCAGCAGTTGGGCAGGGGGGACAGGGGGTCTAACGAACACCGGGGAGCTGTTTTTT.

This clone was counted only a few times. The V and J genes are TRBV10-2 and TRBJ2-5, with D uncertain. Trimming cost V 3 bases and J 5 bases, with 10 bases left between them. Looked up from germline, CDR1 is WSHSY and CDR2 is SAAADI. CDR3 length: 13 amino acids. Here the CDR3 DNA reads TGCGCCAGCAGTGAATCGGCTGGCGAGACCCAGTACTTC. Encoded protein: CASSESAGETQYF.

This chain uses TRBV27 with TRBJ2-5; TRBD2 matches 10 bases. Germline-derived CDR1 and CDR2 are MNHEY and SMNVEV (reference sequence). The V and J ends lost 2 bases and 5 bases, in that order; junction bases with no gene match: 5. This CDR3 is built from 15 residues. CDR3 protein: CASSLTSGGEETQYF. CDR3 DNA sequence: TGTGCCAGCAGTTTAACCAGCGGGGGGGAGGAGACCCAGTACTTC.

This clone came up a few times. The J gene is TRBJ2-7, the V gene TRBV28; D gene unclear. Trimming removed 4 bases from V and 4 bases from J, with 11 bases in between. The CDR3 has 13 amino acids. CDR1 and CDR2 from the germline V gene are MDHEN and SYDVKM. As DNA, the CDR3 is TGTGCCAGCAGTTCCTTCGCACGTTACGAGCAGTACTTC. Translated, it gives CASSSFARYEQYF.

V is TRBV4-1 and J is TRBJ2-5, with D unresolved. The V gene lost 0 bases and the J gene lost 5 bases, with 4 bases spanning the gap. This CDR3 is built from 12 residues. Germline V lookup: CDR1 MGHRA, CDR2 YSYEKL. CDR3 loop: CASSQDWETQYF. CDR3 DNA: TGCGCCAGCAGCCAAGACTGGGAGACCCAGTACTTC.

The chain is built from TRBV6-6 and TRBJ1-3; D gene uncertain. The CDR3 has 14 amino acids. Germline assignment: CDR1 MNHNY and CDR2 SVGAGI (reference sequence). The germline V and J ends were trimmed by 4 bases and 2 bases, with 9 bases remaining between them. Written as DNA, the CDR3 is TGTGCCAGCAGTTCCGGACTTCCTGGAAACACCATATATTTT. This codes for CASSSGLPGNTIYF.

This clone was seen more than once but under ten times. At the DNA level, this CDR3 is encoded by other sequences in the same sample as well. The gene calls are TRBV9 and TRBJ2-5; 8 bases agree with TRBD2. Losses at the gene ends were 3 bases for V and 1 base for J; bases not matched to a gene: 5. The CDR3 contains 15 residues. The V gene's germline CDR1 is SGDLS and CDR2 YYNGEE. CDR3 sequence (DNA): TGTGCCAGCAGCGCCTCCGGGGGGGTCCAAGAGACCCAGTACTTC. Encoded protein: CASSASGGVQETQYF.